Below are 7 T cell receptor beta chains sequenced from a single sample in a study of T cell repertoires in cytomegalovirus infection. For these receptors, no antigen is known. TCRdb re-analysed the reads in MiXCR, keeping a single row per CDR3 protein. The data show roughly 340,000 distinct CDR3 sequences, 29% seen once. The sample was cultured PBMCs, taken from culture after CMV antigen stimulation. The receptors derive from a human donor in good health (CMV status not recorded). Some clones in this sample may be carry-over from other donors' samples.

The chain links TRBV11-1 to TRBJ1-1; D remains ambiguous. The germline V gene encodes CDR1 SGHAT and CDR2 FQDESV (reference sequence). Trimming pared 5 bases from V and 3 bases from J, leaving 16 bases between. The CDR3 consists of 15 residues. The DNA for the CDR3 is TGTGCCAGCAGCCCACTCGGGATTAGTGACACTGAAGCTTTCTTT. This translates into CASSPLGISDTEAFF.

This clonotype was picked up a small number of times. The chain has TRBV6-6 and TRBJ1-5; D uncertain. The V gene's germline CDR1 is MNHNY and CDR2 SVGAGI (reference sequence). This CDR3 is 13 amino acids long. The V end lost 2 bases, the J end lost 7 bases, and 9 bases lay between the germline ends. The CDR3 nucleotides read TGTGCCAGCAGTTACCTTCCCGAGCAGCCCCAGCATTTT. It encodes CASSYLPEQPQHF.

The chain joins TRBV10-3 to TRBJ2-7; D gene unclear. The CDR3 covers 12 residues. CDR1 and CDR2 from the germline V gene are ENHRY and SYGVKD. Between the trimmed V and J ends, which lost 6 bases and 5 bases, there was a span of 11 bases. The CDR3 nucleotides are TGTGCCATCAGGGGTAACAACGACGAGCAGTACTTC. It encodes CAIRGNNDEQYF.

This clonotype has at least ten counts. The chain is built from TRBV7-8 and TRBJ1-2, with 7 bases lining up with TRBD1. This CDR3 is built from 18 residues. Trimming at V came to 4 bases and at J to 8 bases, leaving 22 bases not matched to a gene. Germline CDR1 and CDR2: SGHVS and FQNEAQ. The CDR3 DNA is TGTGCCAGCAGCTCCCTTACCATCGACAGGGTCCAAAGAGAAGGCTACACCTTC. It translates to CASSSLTIDRVQREGYTF.

This clonotype appeared a few times. The chain uses TRBV5-4 and TRBJ2-1, with TRBD1 matching 8 bases. V shed 4 bases, J shed 8 bases, and the junction held 8 bases outside the gene matches. The CDR3 spans 14 residues. Germline CDR1 is SGHNT and CDR2 is YYREEE (reference sequence). CDR3 DNA: TGTGCCAGCAGCACCCGGACAGGGATGGATGAGCAGTTCTTC. Amino acids: CASSTRTGMDEQFF.

This clonotype was seen only a few times. A much larger clonotype is one base distant, so this may be a read error. J is TRBJ2-5 and V is TRBV11-2; 10 bases line up with TRBD2. V shed 7 bases and J 2 bases; nucleotides not matched to a gene: 4. The germline V gene has CDR1 SGHAT and CDR2 FQNNGV. The length of the CDR3 is 14 residues. As DNA, the CDR3 is TGTGCCAGCACCCAAGCGGGGGGGCAAGAGACCCAGTACTTC. Its translation: CASTQAGGQETQYF.

This clonotype showed up just a few times. The V call is TRBV5-1, the J call TRBJ2-7; D possibly uses TRBD1 or TRBD2 (5 bases each). With 5 bases removed from V and 6 bases from J, the gap between germline ends came to 15 bases. The CDR3 has 13 amino acids. Germline V gene sequence: CDR1 SGHRS, CDR2 YFSETQ. The DNA of the CDR3 is TGCGCCAGCAGATTAGGGACCTCCGCCGAGCAGTACTTC. Encoded protein: CASRLGTSAEQYF.